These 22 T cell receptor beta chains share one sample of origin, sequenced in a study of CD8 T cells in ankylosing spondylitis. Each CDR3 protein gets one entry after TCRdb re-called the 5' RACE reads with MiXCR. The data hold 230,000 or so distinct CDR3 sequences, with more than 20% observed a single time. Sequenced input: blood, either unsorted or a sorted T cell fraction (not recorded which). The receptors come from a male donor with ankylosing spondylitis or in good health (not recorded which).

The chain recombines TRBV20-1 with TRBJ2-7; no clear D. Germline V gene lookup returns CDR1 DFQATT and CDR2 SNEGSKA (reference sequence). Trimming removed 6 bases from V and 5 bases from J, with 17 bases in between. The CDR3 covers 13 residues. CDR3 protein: CSAGPSFLDEQYF. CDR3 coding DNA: TGCAGTGCCGGTCCGTCCTTCTTGGACGAGCAGTACTTC.

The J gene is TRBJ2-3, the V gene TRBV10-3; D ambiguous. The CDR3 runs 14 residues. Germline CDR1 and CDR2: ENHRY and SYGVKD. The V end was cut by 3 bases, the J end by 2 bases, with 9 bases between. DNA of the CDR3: TGTGCCATCAGTGACCTCAGCCCCACAGATACGCAGTATTTT. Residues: CAISDLSPTDTQYF.

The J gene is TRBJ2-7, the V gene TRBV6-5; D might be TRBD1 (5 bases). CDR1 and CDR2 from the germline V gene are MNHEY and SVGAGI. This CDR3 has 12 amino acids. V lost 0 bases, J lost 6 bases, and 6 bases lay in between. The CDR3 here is CASSYSGVEQYF. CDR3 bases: TGTGCCAGCAGTTACTCAGGGGTCGAGCAGTACTTC.

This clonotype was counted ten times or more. This CDR3 is CSATGTGGEKLFF. The CDR3 DNA reads as TGCAGTGCTACCGGGACAGGAGGTGAAAAACTGTTTTTT. The V and J genes are TRBV20-1 and TRBJ1-4, with 8 bases matching TRBD1. J was trimmed by 7 bases and V by 4 bases; bases with no gene match: 5. CDR1 is DFQATT and CDR2 is SNEGSKA in the germline V gene (reference sequence). The CDR3 runs to 13 residues.

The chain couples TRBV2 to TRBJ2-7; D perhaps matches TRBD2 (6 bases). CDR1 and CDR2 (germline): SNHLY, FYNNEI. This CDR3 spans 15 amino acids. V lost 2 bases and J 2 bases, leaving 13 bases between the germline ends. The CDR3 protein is CASSELAGPTYEQYF. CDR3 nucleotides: TGTGCCAGCAGTGAATTGGCGGGACCCACCTACGAGCAGTACTTC. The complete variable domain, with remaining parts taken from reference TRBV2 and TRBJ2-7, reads EPEVTQTPSHQVTQMGQEVILRCVPISNHLYFYWYRQILGQKVEFLVSFYNNEISEKSEIFDDQFSVERPDGSNFTLKIRSTKLEDSAMYFCASSELAGPTYEQYFGPGTRLTVT.

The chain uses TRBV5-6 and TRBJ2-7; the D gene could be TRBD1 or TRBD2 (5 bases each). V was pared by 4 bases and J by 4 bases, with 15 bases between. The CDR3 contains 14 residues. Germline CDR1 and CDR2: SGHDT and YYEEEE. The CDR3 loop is CASSLRVGVYEQYF. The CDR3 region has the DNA TGTGCCAGCAGCCTACGCGTGGGGGTGTACGAGCAGTACTTC.

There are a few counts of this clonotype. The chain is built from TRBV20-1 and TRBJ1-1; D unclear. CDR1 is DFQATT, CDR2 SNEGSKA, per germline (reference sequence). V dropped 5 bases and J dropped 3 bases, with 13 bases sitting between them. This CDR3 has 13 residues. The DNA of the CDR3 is TGCAGTGCTTTAAGTTTGTCGGACACTGAAGCTTTCTTT. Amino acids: CSALSLSDTEAFF.

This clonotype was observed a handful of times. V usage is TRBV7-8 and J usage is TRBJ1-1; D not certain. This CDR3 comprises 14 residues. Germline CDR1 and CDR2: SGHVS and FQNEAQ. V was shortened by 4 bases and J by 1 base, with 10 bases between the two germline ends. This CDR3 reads CASSSDIGNTEAFF. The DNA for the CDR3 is TGTGCCAGCAGCTCAGACATTGGGAACACTGAAGCTTTCTTT.

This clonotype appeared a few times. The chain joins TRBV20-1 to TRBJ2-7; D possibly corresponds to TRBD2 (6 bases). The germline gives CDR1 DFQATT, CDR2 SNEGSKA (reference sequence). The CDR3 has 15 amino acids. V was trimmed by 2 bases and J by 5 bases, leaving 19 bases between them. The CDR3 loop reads CSARPSESGVNEQYF. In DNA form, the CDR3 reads TGCAGTGCTAGACCCTCCGAGTCGGGGGTTAACGAGCAGTACTTC.

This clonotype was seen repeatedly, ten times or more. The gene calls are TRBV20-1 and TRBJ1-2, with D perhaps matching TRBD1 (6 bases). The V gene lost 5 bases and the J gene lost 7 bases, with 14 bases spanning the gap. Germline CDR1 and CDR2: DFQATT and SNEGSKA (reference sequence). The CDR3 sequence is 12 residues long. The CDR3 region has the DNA TGCAGTGCTCCGTCAGGGGTACTTGGCTACACCTTC. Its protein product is CSAPSGVLGYTF.

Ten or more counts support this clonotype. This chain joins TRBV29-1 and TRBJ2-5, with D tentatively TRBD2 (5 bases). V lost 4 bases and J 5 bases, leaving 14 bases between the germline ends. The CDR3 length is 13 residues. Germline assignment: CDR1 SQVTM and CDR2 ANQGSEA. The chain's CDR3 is CSVGGGAVETQYF. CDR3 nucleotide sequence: TGCAGCGTTGGTGGAGGTGCGGTTGAGACCCAGTACTTC. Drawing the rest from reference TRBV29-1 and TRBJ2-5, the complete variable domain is SAVISQKPSRDICQRGTSLTIQCQVDSQVTMMFWYRQQPGQSLTLIATANQGSEATYESGFVIDKFPISRPNLTFSTLTVSNMSPEDSSIYLCSVGGGAVETQYFGPGTRLLVL.

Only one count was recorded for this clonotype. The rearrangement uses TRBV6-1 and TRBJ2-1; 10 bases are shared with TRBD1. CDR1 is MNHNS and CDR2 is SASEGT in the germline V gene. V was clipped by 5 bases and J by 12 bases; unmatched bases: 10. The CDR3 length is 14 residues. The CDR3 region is CASSPGTGASSQFF. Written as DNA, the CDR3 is TGTGCCAGCAGTCCCGGGACAGGGGCCTCATCGCAGTTCTTC.

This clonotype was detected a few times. The CDR3 nucleotides read TGTGCCAGCAGTTTGATGGGACAGCGCCTCTACGAGCAGTACTTC. Amino acid sequence: CASSLMGQRLYEQYF. The rearrangement uses TRBV12-3 or TRBV12-4 and TRBJ2-7, with 7 positions matching TRBD1. This CDR3 has 15 amino acids. Trimming took 3 bases from V and 3 from J; bases not matched to a gene: 8.

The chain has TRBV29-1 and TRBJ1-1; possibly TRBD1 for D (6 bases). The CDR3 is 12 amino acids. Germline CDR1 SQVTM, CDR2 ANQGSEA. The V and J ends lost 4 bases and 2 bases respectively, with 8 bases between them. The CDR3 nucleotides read TGCAGCGTTGTGGACAGAAACACTGAAGCTTTCTTT. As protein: CSVVDRNTEAFF.

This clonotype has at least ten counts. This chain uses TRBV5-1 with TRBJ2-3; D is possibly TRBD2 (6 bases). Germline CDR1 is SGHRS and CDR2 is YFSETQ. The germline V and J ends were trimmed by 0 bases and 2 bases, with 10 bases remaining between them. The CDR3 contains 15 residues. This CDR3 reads CASSLGGVTTDTQYF. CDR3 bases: TGCGCCAGCAGCTTGGGGGGGGTTACCACAGATACGCAGTATTTT.

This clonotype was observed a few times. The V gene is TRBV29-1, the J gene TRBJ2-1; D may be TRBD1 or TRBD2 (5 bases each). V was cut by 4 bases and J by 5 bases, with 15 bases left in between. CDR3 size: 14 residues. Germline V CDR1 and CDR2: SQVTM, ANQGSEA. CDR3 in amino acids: CSVAGQGRDNEQFF. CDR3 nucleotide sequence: TGCAGCGTTGCGGGGCAGGGAAGGGACAATGAGCAGTTCTTC.

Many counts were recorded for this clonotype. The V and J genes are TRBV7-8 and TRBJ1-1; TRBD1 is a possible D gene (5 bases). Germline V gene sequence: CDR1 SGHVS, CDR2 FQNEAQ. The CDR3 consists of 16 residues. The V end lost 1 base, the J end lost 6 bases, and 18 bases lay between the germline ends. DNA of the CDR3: TGTGCCAGCAGCTTAGAATACGTCTCTGGGGCGGCTGAAGCTTTCTTT. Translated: CASSLEYVSGAAEAFF.

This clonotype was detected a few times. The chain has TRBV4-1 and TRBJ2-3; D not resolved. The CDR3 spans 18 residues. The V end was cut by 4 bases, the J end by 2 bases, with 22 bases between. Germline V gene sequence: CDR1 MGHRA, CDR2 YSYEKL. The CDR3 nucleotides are TGCGCCAGCAGCCTACCAACAGACCCAAACTATAACACAGATACGCAGTATTTT. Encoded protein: CASSLPTDPNYNTDTQYF.

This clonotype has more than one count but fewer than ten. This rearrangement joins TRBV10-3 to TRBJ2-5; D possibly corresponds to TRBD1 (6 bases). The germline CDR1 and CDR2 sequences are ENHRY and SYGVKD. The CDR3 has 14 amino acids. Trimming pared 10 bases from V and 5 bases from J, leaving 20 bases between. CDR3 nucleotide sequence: TGTGCCACCTCGGCAGGGGCCAAAGTTGAGACCCAGTACTTC. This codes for CATSAGAKVETQYF.

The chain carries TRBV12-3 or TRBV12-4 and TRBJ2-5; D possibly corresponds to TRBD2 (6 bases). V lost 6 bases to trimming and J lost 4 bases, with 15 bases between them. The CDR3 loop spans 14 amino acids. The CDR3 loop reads CASSLAGFPETQYF. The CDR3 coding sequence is TGTGCCAGCAGCCTCGCGGGGTTTCCAGAGACCCAGTACTTC.

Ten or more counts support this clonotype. CDR3 sequence: CASSIRLAGETDTQYF. The CDR3 DNA reads TGTGCCAGCAGCATTCGACTAGCGGGGGAGACAGATACGCAGTATTTT. The chain has TRBV7-8 and TRBJ2-3, with 12 bases fitting TRBD2. Germline-derived CDR1 and CDR2 are SGHVS and FQNEAQ. V shed 5 bases, J shed 3 bases, and the junction held 6 bases outside the gene matches. The CDR3 consists of 16 residues.

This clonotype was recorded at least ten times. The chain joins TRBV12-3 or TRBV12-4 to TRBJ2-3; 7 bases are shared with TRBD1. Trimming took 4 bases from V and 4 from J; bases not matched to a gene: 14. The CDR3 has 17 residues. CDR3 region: CASSSARQGLGPDTQYF. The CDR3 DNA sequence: TGTGCCAGCAGTTCCGCACGACAGGGTTTGGGGCCAGATACGCAGTATTTT.